Below, 2 T cell receptor beta chains from the same sample are listed, as sequenced in a study of T cell responses to AZD1222 COVID-19 vaccine. Clones were sequenced by immunoSEQ multiplex PCR, and TCRdb holds only the in-frame ones, with some missing. The repertoire holds about 100,000 clones, with approximately 86% as singletons. This specimen was peripheral blood, taken on day 0 of AZD1222 vaccination. The source of these receptors is an adult in good health.

The chain has TRBV19 and TRBJ2-2; 7 bases map to TRBD1. Germline lookup yields CDR1 LNHDA and CDR2 SQIVND (reference sequence). CDR3 length: 17 amino acids. The trim removed 5 bases at V and 1 base at J, leaving 10 bases unmatched. CDR3 sequence: CASSASSGTVNTGELFF. CDR3 nucleotide sequence: TGTGCCAGTAGTGCATCCTCCGGGACAGTGAACACCGGGGAGCTGTTTTTT. Full variable domain (missing parts from reference TRBV19 and TRBJ2-2): DGGITQSPKYLFRKEGQNVTLSCEQNLNHDAMYWYRQDPGQGLRLIYYSQIVNDFQKGDIAEGYSVSREKKESFPLTVTSAQKNPTAFYLCASSASSGTVNTGELFFGEGSRLTVL.

The chain has TRBV5-1 and TRBJ2-5; D is unresolved. Germline lookup yields CDR1 SGHRS and CDR2 YFSETQ. The CDR3 is 15 amino acids. The V end was cut by 0 bases, the J end by 1 base, with 10 bases between. In DNA form, the CDR3 reads TGCGCCAGCAGCTTGGTTATCCTCCCCCAAGAGACCCAGTACTTC. Translating it yields CASSLVILPQETQYF.